A single T cell receptor (beta chain) is shown here with its context. This sample is drawn from a study of blood T cell repertoires in COVID-19. Study-wide background: PBMCs, B-cell-depleted T cells, or T cells were the source of the cDNA or gDNA that made up the material.

The method was immunoSEQ multiplex PCR; TCRdb's version includes in-frame clones alone and lacks a portion of them. The sample has more than 300,000 clones; 70% to 90% are singletons. J was trimmed by 5 bases and V by 4 bases; bases with no gene match: 3. This CDR3 has 15 amino acids. Germline CDR1 and CDR2: SGHDN and FVKESK. Enrolled through a virtual design, the participants were between roughly 18 and 90 years of age and came from 24 US areas. Two consecutive negative NP/OP PCR tests, clearance, or resolved symptoms defined Cohort 3 recovery. The gene calls are TRBV14 and TRBJ2-1, with TRBD2 matching 12 bases. The origin of this receptor is a woman in her 30s who had recovered from COVID-19. Sequencing was performed on PBMCs or T cells enriched from blood (not recorded which). CDR3 in amino acids: CASSLLAGGHNEQFF. As DNA, the CDR3 is TGTGCCAGCAGCCTACTAGCGGGGGGCCACAATGAGCAGTTCTTC.